These 21 T cell receptor beta chains were sequenced from one sample in a study of blood T cell repertoires in COVID-19. Sequencing was performed with immunoSEQ multiplex PCR; in TCRdb, only in-frame clones are kept and a portion is missing. The repertoire holds about 150,000 clones, with approximately 80% as singletons. The sample was peripheral blood. Receptor source: a man between 65 and 85 years old with acute or convalescent COVID-19.

The CDR3 loop reads CASSLQGGTGNTIYF. Written as DNA, the CDR3 is TGTGCCAGCAGCTTGCAGGGAGGCACTGGAAACACCATATATTTT. V gene TRBV5-4 combines with J gene TRBJ1-3; perhaps TRBD1 as D (5 bases). Germline V gives CDR1 SGHNT, CDR2 YYREEE (reference sequence). The length of the CDR3 is 15 residues. V dropped 1 base and J dropped 2 bases, with 10 bases sitting between them.

This chain links TRBV4-1 with TRBJ1-1; weak D call: TRBD1 (5 bases). CDR3 length: 15 residues. Germline V CDR1 and CDR2: MGHRA, YSYEKL. The germline V and J ends were trimmed by 5 bases and 3 bases, with 16 bases remaining between them. CDR3 region: CASSAGGVLHTEAFF. The CDR3 DNA reads as TGCGCCAGCAGCGCCGGGGGGGTGCTGCACACTGAAGCTTTCTTT.

This clone was seen a few times. The chain employs TRBV30 and TRBJ1-2, with 7 positions matching TRBD1. Germline CDR1 and CDR2: GTSNPN and SVGIG (reference sequence). Trimming at V came to 5 bases and at J to 4 bases, leaving 10 bases not matched to a gene. This CDR3 is built from 14 residues. The CDR3 bases are TGTGCCTGGGGGGGACAGAGCATGGCCTATGGCTACACCTTC. It is translated as CAWGGQSMAYGYTF.

This chain connects TRBV29-1 to TRBJ2-3; D call uncertain. Germline-derived CDR1 and CDR2 are SQVTM and ANQGSEA. V shed 5 bases and J shed 2 bases, with 11 bases lying between them. This CDR3 has 13 amino acids. The CDR3 bases are TGCAGCGTTAACCCACAGAACACAGATACGCAGTATTTT. Amino acid sequence: CSVNPQNTDTQYF.

The chain is built from TRBV20-1 and TRBJ2-2, with D possibly being TRBD2 (5 bases). Trimming removed 3 bases at V and 1 base at J, with 6 bases between. The germline V gene has CDR1 DFQATT and CDR2 SNEGSKA (reference sequence). The CDR3 is 13 amino acids. The CDR3 region is CSASRGNTGELFF. CDR3 nucleotide sequence: TGCAGTGCTAGTCGGGGGAACACCGGGGAGCTGTTTTTT.

The chain recombines TRBV5-4 with TRBJ2-7, with D perhaps matching TRBD1 (6 bases). In germline, CDR1 is SGHNT, CDR2 YYREEE (reference sequence). Deletions cut 2 bases from V and 7 bases from J, with 16 bases between. The CDR3 loop spans 14 amino acids. CDR3 in DNA: TGTGCCAGCAGCTTTGACAGGACGACGGGTGAGCAGTACTTC. Its translation is CASSFDRTTGEQYF.

The chain joins TRBV19 to TRBJ1-2; D remains unclear. This CDR3 contains 14 residues. Trimming took off 3 bases at V and 8 bases at J, with 16 bases between the two ends. CDR1 and CDR2 from the germline V gene are LNHDA and SQIVND (reference sequence). CDR3: CASSIGTEWRGYTF. CDR3 DNA: TGTGCCAGTAGTATCGGCACGGAATGGAGGGGCTACACCTTC.

This chain links TRBV18 with TRBJ1-3, with a weak D call TRBD1 (6 bases). Germline CDR1 and CDR2: KGHSH and LQKENI. This CDR3 is 19 amino acids long. Trimming cost V 1 base and J 0 bases, with 19 bases left between them. The CDR3 region has the DNA TGTGCCAGCTCACCACGAAGCCAGGGGCCTGCTAGCTCTGGAAACACCATATATTTT. Protein sequence: CASSPRSQGPASSGNTIYF.

This clone was observed once. CDR3 bases: TGTGCCAGCAGCCCGGTGGCGAAGCGCGCGCCGGGTACGCAGTATTTT. Its protein product is CASSPVAKRAPGTQYF. V is TRBV7-2 and J is TRBJ2-3, with no clear D. V was cut by 5 bases and J by 8 bases, with 23 bases left in between. CDR3 length: 16 amino acids. Per the germline V gene, CDR1 is SGHTA and CDR2 is FQGNSA. Looking up the rest from reference TRBV7-2 and TRBJ2-3 gives the full variable domain: GAGVSQSPSNKVTEKGKDVELRCDPISGHTALYWYRQSLGQGLEFLIYFQGNSAPDKSGLPSDRFSAERTGGSVSTLTIQRTQQEDSAVYLCASSPVAKRAPGTQYFGPGTRLTVL.

The chain couples TRBV19 to TRBJ2-1, with D tentatively TRBD1 (6 bases). Germline V gene data show CDR1 as LNHDA and CDR2 as SQIVND (reference sequence). V lost 10 bases and J 4 bases, leaving 20 bases between the germline ends. This CDR3 comprises 15 residues. This CDR3 reads CATGRQGKGYNEQFF. As DNA, the CDR3 is TGTGCCACAGGGCGGCAGGGGAAAGGATACAATGAGCAGTTCTTC.

The rearrangement uses TRBV7-9 and TRBJ2-7, with 8 positions matching TRBD2. CDR1 is SEHNR, CDR2 FQNEAQ, per germline (reference sequence). After removal of 1 base from V and 1 base from J, the junction contained 6 bases not matched to a gene. The CDR3 is 16 amino acids. CDR3 protein: CASSLGGSSGSYEQYF. CDR3 sequence (DNA): TGTGCCAGCAGCTTAGGGGGGTCTAGCGGGTCCTACGAGCAGTACTTC.

As DNA, the CDR3 is TGCAGTGCTAGTATTCCTTTGGGGGGGCGCTTCTACGAGCAGTACTTC. Its protein product is CSASIPLGGRFYEQYF. The rearrangement joins TRBV20-1 to TRBJ2-7, with D possibly being TRBD2 (7 bases). Trimming cost V 3 bases and J 3 bases, with 21 bases left between them. Germline V gene sequence: CDR1 DFQATT, CDR2 SNEGSKA (reference sequence). The CDR3 contains 16 residues.

Notes on this clone: The germline gene is not matched at one end of the junction; a read error may be the cause. The V and J genes are TRBV3-1 (or the pseudogene TRBV3-2) and TRBJ2-7, with 13 bases lining up with TRBD2. CDR1 is LGHDT and CDR2 is YNNKEL in the germline V gene (reference sequence). CDR3 size: 13 residues. The CDR3 bases are TGTGCCAGCAGCCAAGCGGGACTAGCGGGGTTCGAGTTC. This sequence encodes CASSQAGLAGFEF.

This chain joins TRBV28 and TRBJ1-1; D gene unclear. The CDR3 is made up of 18 amino acids. Per germline, CDR1 MDHEN and CDR2 SYDVKM. Deletions cut 3 bases from V and 0 bases from J, with 20 bases between. The DNA of the CDR3 is TGTGCCAGCAGTTTCCCTCTAGCAGACATAAGGTTGAACACTGAAGCTTTCTTT. Protein: CASSFPLADIRLNTEAFF.

The chain carries TRBV29-1 and TRBJ2-1, with 14 bases identical to TRBD2. There are 18 residues in the CDR3. The V and J ends lost 1 base and 8 bases, in that order; junction bases with no gene match: 13. Germline CDR1 reads SQVTM; CDR2 reads ANQGSEA. CDR3 in DNA: TGCAGCGTTGAAGGGGGACTAGCGGGAGCCAAAATGTTGGATGAGCAGTTCTTC. Protein product: CSVEGGLAGAKMLDEQFF.

The chain uses TRBV12-2 and TRBJ1-2; TRBD1, as called in the table, went unchecked against the DNA. TRBV12-2 is an annotated pseudogene. This CDR3 comprises 14 residues. CDR3 amino acids: CASRLVASNYGYTF. The CDR3 DNA reads as TGTGCAAGTCGCTTAGTTGCCAGTAACTATGGCTACACCTTC.

This clone was seen more than once but under ten times. The chain couples TRBV6-5 to TRBJ1-1, with a possible D match to TRBD1 (5 bases). The CDR3 spans 13 residues. With 2 bases removed from V and 3 bases from J, the gap between germline ends came to 7 bases. Germline V gene data show CDR1 as MNHEY and CDR2 as SVGAGI. CDR3 residues: CASSYGGDTEAFF. CDR3 DNA: TGTGCCAGCAGTTACGGGGGGGACACTGAAGCTTTCTTT.

V and J are TRBV6-5 and TRBJ1-1, with D maybe TRBD1 (6 bases). Germline values: CDR1 MNHEY, CDR2 SVGAGI. The CDR3 length is 15 residues. Trimming took off 5 bases at V and 4 bases at J, with 17 bases between the two ends. CDR3 sequence reads: CASSREQGWSTEAFF. CDR3 in DNA: TGTGCCAGCAGTCGCGAACAGGGTTGGAGCACTGAAGCTTTCTTT.

The chain joins TRBV3-1 (or the pseudogene TRBV3-2) to TRBJ1-6; D unresolved. The CDR3 is made up of 14 amino acids. Germline CDR1 reads LGHDT; CDR2 reads YNNKEL (reference sequence). Trimming took off 1 base at V and 5 bases at J, with 6 bases between the two ends. The CDR3 reads CASSQAGDNSPLHF. DNA of the CDR3: TGTGCCAGCAGCCAAGCCGGAGATAATTCACCCCTCCACTTT.

This chain uses TRBV7-2 with TRBJ1-1, with D tentatively TRBD1 (6 bases). Trimming cost V 0 bases and J 4 bases, with 15 bases left between them. Germline loops: CDR1 SGHTA, CDR2 FQGNSA. CDR3 length equals 16 residues. The DNA for the CDR3 is TGTGCCAGCAGCTTAGCGTTAGGGGAAGGGGGCACTGAAGCTTTCTTT. It translates to CASSLALGEGGTEAFF.

The J gene is TRBJ1-3, the V gene TRBV6-5; tentative D call: TRBD1 (5 bases). The germline V and J ends were trimmed by 6 bases and 0 bases, with 9 bases remaining between them. CDR3 length: 14 amino acids. CDR1 is MNHEY and CDR2 is SVGAGI in the germline V gene. CDR3 sequence (DNA): TGTGCCAGCAGGGACATGAACTCTGGAAACACCATATATTTT. Translating gives CASRDMNSGNTIYF.